The sequence of this T cell receptor beta chain was determined in a study of blood T cell repertoires in COVID-19. Germline V CDR1 and CDR2: SGHRS, YFSETQ. The CDR3 extends over 15 amino acids. Trimming shortened V by 1 base and J by 4 bases, and 14 bases separated the two germline ends. Produced via immunoSEQ multiplex PCR; TCRdb's table is partial and in-frame only. This table holds 100,000 or so clones, over 80% found once. Material for sequencing was peripheral blood. The rearrangement links TRBV5-1 to TRBJ1-2; perhaps TRBD1 as D (5 bases). The TCR sequence derives from a man between 70 and 80 years old with active or convalescent COVID-19. The CDR3 sequence is CASSLSGRGTYGYTF. CDR3 DNA sequence: TGCGCCAGCAGCTTGAGTGGAAGGGGCACCTATGGCTACACCTTC. Combining the CDR3 with reference TRBV5-1 and TRBJ1-2 gives the whole variable domain KAGVTQTPRYLIKTRGQQVTLSCSPISGHRSVSWYQQTPGQGLQFLFEYFSETQRNKGNFPGRFSGRQFSNSRSEMNVSTLELGDSALYLCASSLSGRGTYGYTFGSGTRLTVV.